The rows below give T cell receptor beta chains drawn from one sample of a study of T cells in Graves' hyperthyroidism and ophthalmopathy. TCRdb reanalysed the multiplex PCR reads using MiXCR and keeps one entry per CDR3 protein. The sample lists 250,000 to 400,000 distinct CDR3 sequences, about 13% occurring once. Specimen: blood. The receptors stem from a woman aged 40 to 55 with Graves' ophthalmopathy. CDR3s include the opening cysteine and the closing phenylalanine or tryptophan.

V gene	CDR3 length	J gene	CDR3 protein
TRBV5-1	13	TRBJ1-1	CASSTDPYKEAFF
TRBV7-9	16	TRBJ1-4	CASSEAGTGHREKLFF
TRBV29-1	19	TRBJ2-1	CSASLGREIILGSYNEQFF
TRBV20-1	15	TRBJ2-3	CSARDWGQGTDTQYF
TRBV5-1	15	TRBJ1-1	CASSPDQDRVAEAFF
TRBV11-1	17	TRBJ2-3	CASSYEFAGGFSDTQYF
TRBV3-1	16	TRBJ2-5	CASSRGGRGAQETQYF
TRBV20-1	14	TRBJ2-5	CSASSLTVEETQYF
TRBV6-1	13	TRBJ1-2	CASSIGTDYGYTF
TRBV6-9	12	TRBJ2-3	CASGQGSDTQYF
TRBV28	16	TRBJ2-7	CASSLSLERGRYEQYF
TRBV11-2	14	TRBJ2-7	CASSLRPSSYEQYF
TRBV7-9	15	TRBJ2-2	CASSSTGGHTGELFF
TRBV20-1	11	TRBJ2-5	CSAPRGETQYF
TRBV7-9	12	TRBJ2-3	CASRTGADTQYF
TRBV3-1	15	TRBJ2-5	CASSQGTSGSTTQYF
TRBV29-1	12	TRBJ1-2	CSVADLVDGYTF
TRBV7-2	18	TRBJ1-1	CASSLVGPQTVANTEAFF
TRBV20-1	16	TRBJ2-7	CSARAVGGLVSGEQYF